This TCR beta chain was sequenced in a study of metastatic and nonmetastatic thyroid tumors. Study at large: Patients with malignant and benign thyroid disease provided blood and tumor or nodule tissue, whose repertoires were compared.

This clone turned up a few times. Its specificity is not known. One end of the junction does not line up with germline, which may come from a read error. Germline-derived CDR1 and CDR2 are KGHDR and SFDVKD. The CDR3 is made up of 14 amino acids. General study results and limits: Significantly higher TCR beta diversity was reportedly seen in malignant thyroid tumors than benign nodules, in blood and tumor.

As processed by the authors: Differences in CDR3 between clinicopathological groups were drawn on to build a classifier intended to discriminate distant-metastatic papillary thyroid cancer patients. Through MiXCR, TCRdb re-clonotyped the PCR reads. None of the V and J calls come from the authors' own analysis; TCRdb made them. Of approximately 38,000 clones in the sample, 25% to 30% were seen once. Ahead of thyroid surgery, no patient had received treatment of any kind. The chain couples TRBV24-1 to TRBJ1-5; the D is unclear. Material: blood. This receptor was obtained from a female donor with papillary thyroid cancer or a benign thyroid nodule (not recorded which). Some clones in this sample may be carry-over from other donors' samples. DNA of the CDR3: TGTGCCACCAGTGAATCAGGTGGCAATCGGCCCCAGCATTTT. Its protein product is CATSESGGNRPQHF.